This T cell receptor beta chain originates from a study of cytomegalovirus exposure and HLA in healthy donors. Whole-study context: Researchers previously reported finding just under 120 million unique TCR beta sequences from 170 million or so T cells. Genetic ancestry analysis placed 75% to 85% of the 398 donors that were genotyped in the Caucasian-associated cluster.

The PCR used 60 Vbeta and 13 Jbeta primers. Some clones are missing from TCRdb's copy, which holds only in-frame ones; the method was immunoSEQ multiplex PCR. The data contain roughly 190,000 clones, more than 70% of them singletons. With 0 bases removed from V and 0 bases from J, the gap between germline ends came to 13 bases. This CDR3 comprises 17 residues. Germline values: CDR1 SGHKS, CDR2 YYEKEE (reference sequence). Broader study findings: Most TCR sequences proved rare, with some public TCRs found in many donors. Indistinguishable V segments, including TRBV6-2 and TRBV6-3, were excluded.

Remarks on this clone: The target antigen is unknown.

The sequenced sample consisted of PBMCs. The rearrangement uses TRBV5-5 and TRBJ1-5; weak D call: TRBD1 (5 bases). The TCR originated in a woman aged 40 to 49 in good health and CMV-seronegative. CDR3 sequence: CASSLGGRSYSNQPQHF. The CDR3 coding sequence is TGTGCCAGCAGCTTGGGGGGGAGGTCTTATAGCAATCAGCCCCAGCATTTT.